This TCR beta chain is drawn from a study of blood T cell repertoires in COVID-19. Study overall: COVID-19 samples, acute and convalescent, were from the United States, Italy and Spain. Sources were T cells, B-cell-depleted T cells, or PBMCs; the material itself was cDNA or gDNA.

Trimming shortened V by 5 bases and J by 7 bases, and 14 bases separated the two germline ends. Germline V lookup: CDR1 SGHTA, CDR2 FQGNSA. The CDR3 has 13 amino acids. Authors' data handling: Cell counts per sample came from amplifying reference gene primers. Sequencing was performed with immunoSEQ multiplex PCR; in TCRdb, only in-frame clones are kept and a portion is missing. The V and J calls and clone size were taken over from that table, and D and trimming were inferred from the DNA. Of over 55,000 clones listed, over 80% are singletons. The chain carries TRBV7-2 and TRBJ1-2, with a tentative D call TRBD1 (5 bases). The receptor's source is an elderly woman with acute or convalescent COVID-19. Sequenced: peripheral blood. CDR3 nucleotide sequence: TGTGCCAGCAGCCCACGTGGGGCAGGTGGCTACACCTTC. Translating gives CASSPRGAGGYTF.